This T cell receptor beta chain was retrieved from a study of cytomegalovirus exposure and HLA in healthy donors (dated by TCRdb to about 2017). About the investigation overall: According to an earlier analysis of 550 to 700 of the donors, roughly 180 million T cells yielded 117 million unique TCR beta sequences and about 300 Gb of sequence data. An early release that covered about 600 HLA-typed donors contained 300 to 350 gigabases of sequencing data and about 84 million unique TCR sequences. Of the 398 genotyped donors, about 80% fell in the genetic ancestry cluster associated with self-reported Caucasian donors. The study aimed to test whether cataloging public T cell receptors could reveal signatures of past pathogen exposure. The T cell repertoires of around 670 subjects were profiled by immunosequencing and related to cytomegalovirus serostatus. Along with the roughly 710-subject first cohort, a separate validation cohort of over a hundred different subjects was used. High-throughput TCR immunosequencing, statistical association of individual TCRs with disease status, and machine learning were combined to predict cytomegalovirus infection status. A later analysis re-analyzed previously published TCR beta repertoires from 550 to 700 donors and added high-resolution HLA genotyping to study TCR occurrence patterns. Rather than drawing on any new phenotypic data, the later analysis identified candidate immune exposures from TCR beta sequences and the way those sequences occurred across donors. An earlier analysis of about 600 of the donors used high-throughput TCR beta sequencing to judge whether each TCR beta V gene segment behaved as functional or pseudogenic. Donor age, sex, ethnicity and CMV serostatus were compiled alongside the repertoire data. Genome-wide SNP genotypes for about 55% of the roughly 670 donors were used in a later genetic analysis, which treated that subset as a discovery cohort. Every discovery cohort repertoire had been produced on one sequencing platform. Class I and class II HLA loci were covered by the typing at four-digit resolution. Typing coverage differed by locus: A, B, C, DRB1 and DQB1 were typed in roughly 620-640 donors, DQA1 in around 500, DPA1 in 600 to 610, and DPB1 in 472. Four to six DR-DQ haplotypes were handled as single units for association and clustering, since linkage in the cohort was strong. Among roughly 370 genotyped donors of the cohort, an average of about 240,000 unique TCR beta nucleotide sequences were sequenced per donor, about a sixth of them non-productive.

The cohort comprised fewer than 700 healthy bone marrow donors. At the time of sampling, every cohort member was nominally healthy, though immune exposures that went unrecorded were likely present. The donor was CMV seropositive and was included in the group of 250 to 350 seropositive cohort members. A peripheral blood sample was provided by each donor, and peripheral blood mononuclear cells were used for TCR beta sequencing. Genomic DNA extraction from the blood cell samples was performed with the Qiagen DNeasy Blood Extraction Kit. Here is what the overall study found, with its caveats: Specific HLA alleles were associated with over 15,000 TCR beta sequences at a false discovery rate of 0.05 in a later analysis. A further reported finding was that TCR beta sequences accurately predicted the HLA-A and HLA-B alleles for most subjects in the first cohort. In a later analysis, the rate of TCR association differed among HLA loci, with DRB1 alleles having the most associated TCRs and HLA-C alleles having the fewest. The study gave a list of around 170 TCR beta chains associated with cytomegalovirus. According to a later genetic analysis, donors in an Asian-associated ancestry cluster had fewer N-insertions in productive TCRs than the approximately 700-donor mean. The classifier was reported to diagnose cytomegalovirus status with high specificity and sensitivity in both the original cohort and the validation cohort. Immune exposure information for the cohort was limited to CMV serostatus. In a later analysis, HLA-associated TCR beta chains were found to be more clonally expanded and to have lower generation probabilities than equally common non-associated chains. It was suggested by the authors that the approach could potentially be generalized to other disease states and immunological phenotypes. According to a later analysis, parvovirus B19, influenza, CMV and Epstein-Barr virus appeared linked to several top co-occurrence clusters. Across donors, most TCR sequences were observed very rarely, whereas some public TCRs were present in many individuals. The presence/absence analyses assumed that sequencing depth was roughly uniform across donors, and that assumption may not be true. Assigning TCR associations to individual alleles was difficult when HLA alleles, especially DR and DQ, strongly co-occurred. V-gene and J-gene trimming of TCR beta chains was associated with a missense DCLRE1C variant in a later genetic analysis, and the association was replicated in an independent cohort. In an earlier analysis of approximately 590 of the donors, most TCR beta V segments appeared in productive rearrangements about 87% or about 30% of the time, broadly matching IMGT annotations. In vitro tests confirmed that a few of the cytomegalovirus-associated TCR beta chains recognize cytomegalovirus antigens. Because HLA typing was unavailable for some donors at each locus, only the typed subset was used in association tests. The cohort was sequenced for TCR beta chains only, and without alpha or paired-chain data the features that could be detected were limited. Most CMV-associated TCR beta chains appeared to be HLA-restricted in a later analysis, and the HLA associations seemed to be driven largely by CMV exposure. A group of highly shared sequence variants was considered likely to be a technical artifact of the sequencing pipeline. Because counts were too low, 15 to 20 rarely observed V segments, including chromosome 9 orphons, were excluded from the earlier analysis of several hundred of the donors. Linkage disequilibrium might explain the correlated functional status among segregating V segments, but an unknown experimental factor could not be excluded.

As to this clone: Which antigen it targets is not known. No base quality values were provided; no much bigger clone lies one nucleotide off.

Libraries were made using the immunoSEQ multiplex PCR assay. The multiplex PCR relied on a mix of 60 forward primers for TCR Vbeta segments and 13 reverse primers for TCR Jbeta segments. A multiplex PCR assay on genomic DNA amplified the CDR3 region of rearranged TCR beta genes. The amplified TCR beta libraries were sequenced on the Illumina HiSeq System as 87-base-pair reads. On the authors' methods: In a later analysis, 80 million or so unique TCR beta chains were counted across the roughly 610 repertoires, and about 10 million of these chains were shared by at least two donors. Raw reads were error-corrected and collapsed into unique sequences with a nearest-neighbor algorithm that merged closely related sequences to remove PCR and sequencing errors. Alignment of CDR3 sequences to IMGT reference sequences was used to assign V, D and J gene segments. Each retained sequence needed at least a six-nucleotide match to both a V gene segment and a J gene segment. Rearrangements were called productive when the CDR3 lacked stop codons and stayed in frame with V and J; all others were non-productive. Following IMGT convention, CDR3 was defined as the stretch from the second conserved V-encoded cysteine to the conserved J-encoded phenylalanine. The earlier analysis of about 610 of the donors excluded any sequence lacking an unambiguous match to a single V gene segment. An earlier analysis of 550 to 650 of the donors classified V segments as functional when productive rearrangements were above 56.7% and as segregating when the standard deviation between donors was above 5%. A statistical classification framework was built to diagnose cytomegalovirus status from the catalog of TCR beta chain sequences. In a later analysis, V and J genes were assigned by comparing TCR nucleotide sequences against IMGT/GENE-DB human TR gene sequences. Using the TCRdist pipeline, a later analysis assigned CDR3 sequences along with most-parsimonious VDJ recombination scenarios. In a later analysis, every TCR beta chain was defined by the combination of its CDR3 amino acid sequence and its V-gene family, and reads without a unique V-gene family were dropped. A later analysis removed over 500 highly shared, low-generation-probability nucleotide sequences to deal with suspected cross-contamination and a sequencing artifact. A later analysis calculated a clonal expansion index for each public chain from normalized within-repertoire ranks of inferred template counts. In a later analysis, generation probabilities were computed using a VDJ recombination model fitted to out-of-frame rearrangements, and the results were checked against IGoR. Hypergeometric tests were used in a later analysis to score TCR-TCR, TCR-HLA and TCR-CMV co-occurrence, with a repertoire-size bias correction applied to the TCR pairs. In a later analysis, false discovery rates were estimated by permuting HLA or CMV assignments 20 times. In a later analysis, co-occurring TCRs were grouped using DBSCAN, and TCRdist sequence similarity was added for clustering within HLA-allele-positive subsets. Repertoires with fewer than 30,000 or more than 120,000 public chains were left out of co-occurrence clustering, as were several repertoires with anomalous nucleotide sharing. The table comes from immuneACCESS by way of TCRdb, which keeps in-frame sequences with V and J called. Part of the clones is missing from these tables; in studies checked, under half for an unresolved V gene and the rest for unknown reasons. That table gives V, J and clone size, and the DNA gave D and trimming. Recorded for this sample are about 200,000 clones; 75% to 90% of them occurred a single time. The ten most abundant clones make up 6.5% of the sample.

The sample taken for sequencing was PBMCs. The source is a woman in her forties or fifties in good health and CMV-seropositive.

In nucleotides, the sequence is TGTGCCAGCAGCCTTCGGACTAGCGGAACCGAGCAGTACTTC. Its protein reads: CASSLRTSGTEQYF. In this chain, TRBV7-9 is recombined with TRBJ2-7; 10 nucleotides in the junction match TRBD2. The CDR3 covers 14 residues, taking in both the cysteine and the phenylalanine. Here the CDR3 DNA is all that survives: 42 bases in frame from base 1. CDR1 SEHNR and CDR2 FQNEAQ were looked up in the germline V gene (reference sequence). V is trimmed back by 5 bases and J by 6 bases, and the junction contains 7 bases that no gene match accounts for.